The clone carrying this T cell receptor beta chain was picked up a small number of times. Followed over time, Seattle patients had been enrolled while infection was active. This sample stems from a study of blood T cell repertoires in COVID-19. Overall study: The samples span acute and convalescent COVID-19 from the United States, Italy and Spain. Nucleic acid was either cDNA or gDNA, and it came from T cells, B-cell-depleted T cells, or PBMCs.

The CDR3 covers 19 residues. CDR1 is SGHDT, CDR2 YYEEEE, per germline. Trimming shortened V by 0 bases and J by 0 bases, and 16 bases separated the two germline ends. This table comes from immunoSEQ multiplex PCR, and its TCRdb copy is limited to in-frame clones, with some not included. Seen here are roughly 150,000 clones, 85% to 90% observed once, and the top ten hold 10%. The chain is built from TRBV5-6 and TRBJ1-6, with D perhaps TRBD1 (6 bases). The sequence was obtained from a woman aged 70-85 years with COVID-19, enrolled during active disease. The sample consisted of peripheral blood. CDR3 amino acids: CASSLVGGRLSSYNSPLHF. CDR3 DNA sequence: TGTGCCAGCAGCTTGGTAGGGGGTAGGCTAAGCTCCTATAATTCACCCCTCCACTTT.